A single sample is the source of the 18 T cell receptor beta chains below, sequenced in a study of OX40 agonist ivuxolimab in advanced cancers. Sequencing used immunoSEQ multiplex PCR; TCRdb keeps in-frame clones, though not all of them. The table includes more than 25,000 clones, around nine tenths detected once. The sequences come from CD4+ or CD8+ T cells sorted from blood, collected in a trial of the OX40 agonist ivuxolimab. The receptors were sampled from an adult with an advanced solid tumor such as melanoma, head and neck, liver or kidney cancer.

The CDR3 bases are TGTGCCAGCAGTTTCACCGGCGCTGAAGCTTTCTTT. This encodes CASSFTGAEAFF. The chain is built from TRBV27 and TRBJ1-1; D not resolved. This CDR3 is 12 amino acids long. V lost 3 bases and J 6 bases, leaving 8 bases between the germline ends. Germline V gene data show CDR1 as MNHEY and CDR2 as SMNVEV (reference sequence).

J is TRBJ1-2 and V is TRBV6-5, with 8 positions matching TRBD1. Germline values: CDR1 MNHEY, CDR2 SVGAGI. V gave up 9 bases and J gave up 4 bases; unmatched junction bases: 1. The CDR3 is 11 amino acids. CDR3 in DNA: TGTGCCAGTACAGGGGGCTATGGCTACACCTTC. This encodes CASTGGYGYTF.

V is TRBV6-5 and J is TRBJ1-4; D unresolved. The CDR3 consists of 13 residues. Germline CDR1 MNHEY, CDR2 SVGAGI. Trimming took off 4 bases at V and 5 bases at J, with 8 bases between the two ends. Written as DNA, the CDR3 is TGTGCCAGCAGTTTGGCTGGGAATGAAAAACTGTTTTTT. It specifies CASSLAGNEKLFF.

The chain carries TRBV25-1 and TRBJ2-7, with 8 bases fitting TRBD1. The J segment lost 2 bases and the V segment lost 4 bases, leaving 4 bases of the junction unmatched. Germline CDR1 reads MGHDK; CDR2 reads SYGVNS. The CDR3 is made up of 14 amino acids. The CDR3 here is CASSAGTGPYEQYF. CDR3 in DNA: TGTGCCAGCAGTGCCGGGACAGGTCCCTACGAGCAGTACTTC.

CDR3 nucleotides: TGTGCCAGCAGCGTAGGAGGGTCTGGGGAGACCCAGTACTTC. Protein product: CASSVGGSGETQYF. The V call is TRBV9, the J call TRBJ2-5, with D maybe TRBD2 (5 bases). The V gene's germline CDR1 is SGDLS and CDR2 YYNGEE. Trimming stripped 0 bases from V and 5 bases from J, with 11 bases between. The CDR3 is 14 residues long. The complete variable domain, with remaining parts taken from reference TRBV9 and TRBJ2-5, reads DSGVTQTPKHLITATGQRVTLRCSPRSGDLSVYWYQQSLDQGLQFLIQYYNGEERAKGNILERFSAQQFPDLHSELNLSSLELGDSALYFCASSVGGSGETQYFGPGTRLLVL.

This clone has only one observation. CDR3 nucleotides: TGTGCCAGCAGCGCCCAGGCGGCTAGCACAGATACGCAGTATTTT. Amino acid sequence: CASSAQAASTDTQYF. This chain joins TRBV9 and TRBJ2-3; D unresolved. From germline, CDR1 is SGDLS and CDR2 YYNGEE. V lost 3 bases and J 0 bases, leaving 11 bases between the germline ends. The CDR3 extends over 15 amino acids.

This clone turned up a few times. CDR3 bases: TGTGCCAGCAGCCAAGATCCGGGTCTTAGCAATCAGCCCCAGCATTTT. It is translated as CASSQDPGLSNQPQHF. The chain couples TRBV4-2 to TRBJ1-5; D unresolved. The germline V and J ends were trimmed by 0 bases and 0 bases, with 9 bases remaining between them. The CDR3 sequence is 16 residues long. Germline assignment: CDR1 LGHNA and CDR2 YNFKEQ.

The chain joins TRBV14 to TRBJ1-1; TRBD1 might be the D (5 bases). CDR3 length equals 16 residues. The germline V and J ends were trimmed by 2 bases and 2 bases, with 15 bases remaining between them. Germline-derived CDR1 and CDR2 are SGHDN and FVKESK. The CDR3 region is CASSQRPSGANTEAFF. The CDR3 region has the DNA TGTGCCAGCAGCCAAAGACCCAGCGGGGCTAACACTGAAGCTTTCTTT.

V gene TRBV6-1 combines with J gene TRBJ1-5; the D is unclear. The CDR3 contains 15 residues. The V gene lost 3 bases and the J gene lost 0 bases, with 9 bases spanning the gap. From germline, CDR1 is MNHNS and CDR2 SASEGT. The CDR3 DNA follows: TGTGCCAGCAGTGACGTCGTTAGTAGCAATCAGCCCCAGCATTTT. Translated: CASSDVVSSNQPQHF.

V gene TRBV14 combines with J gene TRBJ2-1, with D perhaps matching TRBD1 (6 bases). The CDR3 loop spans 15 amino acids. V gave up 4 bases and J gave up 5 bases, with 15 bases separating them. The V gene's germline CDR1 is SGHDN and CDR2 FVKESK. The chain's CDR3 is CASSPHRVSNNEQFF. The CDR3 DNA is TGTGCCAGCAGCCCACACAGGGTATCCAACAATGAGCAGTTCTTC. Full variable domain (remainder filled in from reference TRBV14 and TRBJ2-1): EAGVTQFPSHSVIEKGQTVTLRCDPISGHDNLYWYRRVMGKEIKFLLHFVKESKQDESGMPNNRFLAERTGGTYSTLKVQPAELEDSGVYFCASSPHRVSNNEQFFGPGTRLTVL.

This clone was seen only once. V is TRBV27 and J is TRBJ1-1; the match to TRBD1 covers 11 bases. Germline CDR1 reads MNHEY; CDR2 reads SMNVEV (reference sequence). The J segment lost 2 bases and the V segment lost 4 bases, leaving 0 bases of the junction unmatched. This CDR3 contains 14 residues. Here the CDR3 DNA reads TGTGCCAGCAGTTGGACAGGGGGCAACACTGAAGCTTTCTTT. It codes for CASSWTGGNTEAFF.

V usage is TRBV4-1 and J usage is TRBJ2-7; perhaps TRBD1 as D (6 bases). The CDR3 totals 13 residues. V gave up 7 bases and J gave up 2 bases, with 12 bases separating them. Germline CDR1 reads MGHRA; CDR2 reads YSYEKL. The CDR3: CASKGETPYEQYF. CDR3 coding DNA: TGCGCCAGCAAGGGGGAGACCCCCTACGAGCAGTACTTC.

V usage is TRBV6-5 and J usage is TRBJ1-2; D is possibly TRBD1 (5 bases). Per germline, CDR1 MNHEY and CDR2 SVGAGI. Trimming removed 6 bases at V and 3 bases at J, with 11 bases between. This CDR3 is 13 amino acids long. CDR3 nucleotide sequence: TGTGCCAGCAGACTCGGGGGGGACTATGGCTACACCTTC. It codes for CASRLGGDYGYTF.

V usage is TRBV29-1 and J usage is TRBJ2-7; D call uncertain. The CDR3 runs to 13 residues. The ends were cut back, 1 base at V and 0 bases at J, with 7 bases in the middle. Germline V gene lookup returns CDR1 SQVTM and CDR2 ANQGSEA. The CDR3 is CSVEAQGSYEQYF. The CDR3 DNA follows: TGCAGCGTTGAAGCCCAAGGCTCCTACGAGCAGTACTTC.

This chain joins TRBV7-3 and TRBJ2-1; 13 bases align to TRBD2. The CDR3 consists of 16 residues. Germline V gene data show CDR1 as SGHTA and CDR2 as FQGTGA. Unmatched junction bases numbered 9, after V lost 5 bases and J lost 8 bases. As DNA, the CDR3 is TGTGCCAGCAGCCCGAGACTAGCGGGAGGCTCGGATGAGCAGTTCTTC. Its translation is CASSPRLAGGSDEQFF.

This clone appeared once. V usage is TRBV19 and J usage is TRBJ2-3; tentatively, D is TRBD2 (5 bases). V lost 7 bases, J lost 4 bases, and 12 bases lay in between. CDR3 length equals 13 residues. Germline V gives CDR1 LNHDA, CDR2 SQIVND (reference sequence). CDR3 in DNA: TGTGCCAGTATCGGGGTCAGCGCAGATACGCAGTATTTT. This sequence encodes CASIGVSADTQYF. The full variable domain, rest sourced from reference TRBV19 and TRBJ2-3, is DGGITQSPKYLFRKEGQNVTLSCEQNLNHDAMYWYRQDPGQGLRLIYYSQIVNDFQKGDIAEGYSVSREKKESFPLTVTSAQKNPTAFYLCASIGVSADTQYFGPGTRLTVL.

The J gene is TRBJ2-1, the V gene TRBV7-2; 11 positions match TRBD2. This CDR3 spans 16 amino acids. Trimming took 2 bases from V and 7 from J; bases not matched to a gene: 7. CDR1 SGHTA and CDR2 FQGNSA come from the germline V gene. Written as DNA, the CDR3 is TGTGCCAGCAGCTTATCAGGGTCTAGCGGGAGGAATGAGCAGTTCTTC. Translated, it gives CASSLSGSSGRNEQFF.

The chain is built from TRBV4-1 and TRBJ1-1; D not certain. V lost 2 bases, J lost 1 base, and 5 bases lay in between. Germline loops: CDR1 MGHRA, CDR2 YSYEKL. The CDR3 runs 13 residues. For the CDR3, the DNA is TGCGCCAGCAGCCAATGGGAGAACACTGAAGCTTTCTTT. Translation: CASSQWENTEAFF.